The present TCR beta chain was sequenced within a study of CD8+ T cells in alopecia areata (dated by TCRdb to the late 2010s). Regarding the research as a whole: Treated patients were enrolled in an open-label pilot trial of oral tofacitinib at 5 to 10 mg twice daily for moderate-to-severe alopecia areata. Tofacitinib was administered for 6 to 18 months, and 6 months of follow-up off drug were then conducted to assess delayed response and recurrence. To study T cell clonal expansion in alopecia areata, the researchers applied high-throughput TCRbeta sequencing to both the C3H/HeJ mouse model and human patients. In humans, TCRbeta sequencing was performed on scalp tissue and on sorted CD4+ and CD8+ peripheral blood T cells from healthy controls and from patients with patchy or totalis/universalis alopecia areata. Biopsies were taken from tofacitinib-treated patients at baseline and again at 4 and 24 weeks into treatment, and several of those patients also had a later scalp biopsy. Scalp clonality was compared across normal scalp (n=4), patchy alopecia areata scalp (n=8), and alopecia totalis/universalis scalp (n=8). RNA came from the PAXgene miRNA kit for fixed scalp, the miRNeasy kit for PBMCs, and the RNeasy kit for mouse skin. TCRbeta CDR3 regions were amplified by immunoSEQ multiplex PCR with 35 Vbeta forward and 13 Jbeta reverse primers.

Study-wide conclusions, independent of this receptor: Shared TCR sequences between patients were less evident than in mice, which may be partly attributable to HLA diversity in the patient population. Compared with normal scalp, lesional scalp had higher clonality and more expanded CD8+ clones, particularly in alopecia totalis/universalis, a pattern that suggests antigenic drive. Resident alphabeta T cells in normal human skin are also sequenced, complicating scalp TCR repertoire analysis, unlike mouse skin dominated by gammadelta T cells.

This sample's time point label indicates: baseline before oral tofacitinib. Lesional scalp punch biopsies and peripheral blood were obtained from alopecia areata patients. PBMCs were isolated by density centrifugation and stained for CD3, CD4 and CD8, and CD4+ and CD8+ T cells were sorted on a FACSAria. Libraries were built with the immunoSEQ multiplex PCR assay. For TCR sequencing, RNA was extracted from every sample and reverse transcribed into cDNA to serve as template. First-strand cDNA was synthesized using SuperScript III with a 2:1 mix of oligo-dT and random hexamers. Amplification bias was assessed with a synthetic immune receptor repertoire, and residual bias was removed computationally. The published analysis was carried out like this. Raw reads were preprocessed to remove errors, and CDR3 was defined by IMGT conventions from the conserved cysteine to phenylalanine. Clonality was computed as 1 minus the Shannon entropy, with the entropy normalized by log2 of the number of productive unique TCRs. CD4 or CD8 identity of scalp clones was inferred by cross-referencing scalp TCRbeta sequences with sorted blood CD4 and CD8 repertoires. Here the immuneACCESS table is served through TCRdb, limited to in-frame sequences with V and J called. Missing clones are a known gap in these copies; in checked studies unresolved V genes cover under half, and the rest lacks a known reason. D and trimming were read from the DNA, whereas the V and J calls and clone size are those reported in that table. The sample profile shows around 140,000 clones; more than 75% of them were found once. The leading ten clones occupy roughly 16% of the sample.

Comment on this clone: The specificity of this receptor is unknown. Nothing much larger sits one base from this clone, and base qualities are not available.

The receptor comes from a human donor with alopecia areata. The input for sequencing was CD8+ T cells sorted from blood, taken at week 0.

The DNA sequence is given as TGTGCCAGCAGCTCGGGACTCGACACCGGGGAGCTGTTTTTT. This is translated as CASSSGLDTGELFF. The chain uses TRBV7-6 and TRBJ2-2; TRBD2 is perhaps the D gene, given 6 matching bases. V and J lose 4 bases and 3 bases, and a span of 9 bases separates them. The CDR3 covers 14 residues, taking in both the cysteine and the phenylalanine. The sequence is cut down to CDR3 DNA, 42 bases in frame from base 1. CDR1 SGHVS and CDR2 FNYEAQ are derived from the germline V gene.